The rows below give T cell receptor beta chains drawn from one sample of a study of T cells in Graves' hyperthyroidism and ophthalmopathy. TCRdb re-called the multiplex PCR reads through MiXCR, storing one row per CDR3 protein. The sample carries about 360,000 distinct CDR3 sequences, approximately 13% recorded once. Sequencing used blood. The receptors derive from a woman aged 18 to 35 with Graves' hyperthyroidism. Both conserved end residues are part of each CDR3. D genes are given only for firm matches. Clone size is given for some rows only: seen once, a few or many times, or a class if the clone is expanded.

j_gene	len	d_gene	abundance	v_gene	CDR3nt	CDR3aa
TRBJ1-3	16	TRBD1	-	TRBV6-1	TGTGCCAGCAGCCTCCTCACAGGGGACGCTGGAAACACCATATATTTT	CASSLLTGDAGNTIYF
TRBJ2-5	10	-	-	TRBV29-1	TGCAGCGTTGGGAGAGAGACCCAGTACTTC	CSVGRETQYF
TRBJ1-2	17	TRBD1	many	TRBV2	TGTGCCAGCAGCGCCCGAAACCGACAGGGACCCAACTATGGCTACACCTTC	CASSARNRQGPNYGYTF
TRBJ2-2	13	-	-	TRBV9	TGTGCCAGTCTGCCGGACTGGGGCGGGGAGCTGTTTTTT	CASLPDWGGELFF
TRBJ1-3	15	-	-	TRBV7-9	TGTGCCAGCAGTTATAACAGAGGATCGGCGAACACCATATATTTT	CASSYNRGSANTIYF
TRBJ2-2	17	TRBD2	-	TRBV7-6	TGTGCCAGCAGCTCGGTAGCCAGCGGGGGTAACACCGGGGAGCTGTTTTTT	CASSSVASGGNTGELFF
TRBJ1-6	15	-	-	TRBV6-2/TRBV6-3	TGTGCCAGCGGTCCGAGGGGTTATGATAATTCACCCCTCCACTTT	CASGPRGYDNSPLHF
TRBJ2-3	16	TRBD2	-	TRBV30	TGTGTTTGGAGTCTCACTAGCGGGGCTAGCACAGATACGCAGTATTTT	CVWSLTSGASTDTQYF
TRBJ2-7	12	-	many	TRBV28	TGTGCCAGCAAGTCAGGACGGAACGAGCAGTACTTC	CASKSGRNEQYF
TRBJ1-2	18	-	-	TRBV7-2	TGTGCCAGCAGCTTAGGAAGGTCGACGGTCTGGAGGGGTAATTTTTACACCTTC	CASSLGRSTVWRGNFYTF
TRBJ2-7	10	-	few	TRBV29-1	TGCAGCGTTAGATTTGGGGAGCAGTACTTC	CSVRFGEQYF
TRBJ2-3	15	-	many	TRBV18	TGTGCCAGCTCACCCCAGGACGATCACACAGATACGCAGTATTTT	CASSPQDDHTDTQYF
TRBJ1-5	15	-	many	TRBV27	TGTGCCAGCAGTCGGGGGCAGACCTACAATCAGCCCCAGCATTTT	CASSRGQTYNQPQHF
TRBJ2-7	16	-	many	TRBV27	TGTGCCAGCAGCCGATGGGACGGGTCGTTCGTCCACGAGCAGTACTTC	CASSRWDGSFVHEQYF
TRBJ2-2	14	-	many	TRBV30	TGTGCCTGGAGTGACGGCAGGGGGGCCGGGGAGCTGTTTTTT	CAWSDGRGAGELFF